The rows below give T cell receptor beta chains drawn from one sample of a study of CD8 T cells in ankylosing spondylitis. TCRdb recomputed calls from the 5' RACE reads with MiXCR, one row per CDR3 protein. The sample shows around 210,000 distinct CDR3 sequences, 8% to 10% of them seen only once. Sequenced: blood, either unsorted or a sorted T cell fraction (not recorded which). Receptors originate from a female donor with ankylosing spondylitis or in good health (not recorded which). Both conserved end residues are part of each CDR3. Each record gives: J gene, V gene, CDR3 protein.

j_gene: TRBJ1-1
v_gene: TRBV29-1
CDR3aa: CSADRSMNTEAFF

j_gene: TRBJ2-2
v_gene: TRBV5-1
CDR3aa: CASSSGPTGELFF

j_gene: TRBJ2-3
v_gene: TRBV7-9
CDR3aa: CASRPPDGGDTQYF

j_gene: TRBJ2-7
v_gene: TRBV20-1
CDR3aa: CSARSGRSYEQYF

j_gene: TRBJ2-5
v_gene: TRBV20-1
CDR3aa: CSARLAQETQYF

j_gene: TRBJ2-1
v_gene: TRBV28
CDR3aa: CASSLPYTDNEQFF

j_gene: TRBJ2-1
v_gene: TRBV5-1
CDR3aa: CASCQGLASNEQFF

j_gene: TRBJ2-2
v_gene: TRBV5-1
CDR3aa: CASSPSARNTGELFF

j_gene: TRBJ1-2
v_gene: TRBV29-1
CDR3aa: CSVEGLDRAHGYTF

j_gene: TRBJ1-2
v_gene: TRBV28
CDR3aa: CASSRAGLYGYTF

j_gene: TRBJ2-7
v_gene: TRBV7-2
CDR3aa: CASSVTSGSSYEQYF

j_gene: TRBJ2-5
v_gene: TRBV5-6
CDR3aa: CASSLTSAGTQYF

j_gene: TRBJ2-3
v_gene: TRBV11-2
CDR3aa: CASQGTDTQYF

j_gene: TRBJ2-3
v_gene: TRBV4-3
CDR3aa: CASSQDRGDTQYF

j_gene: TRBJ2-2
v_gene: TRBV7-9
CDR3aa: CASSFREYTGELFF

j_gene: TRBJ1-6
v_gene: TRBV6-5
CDR3aa: CASSYSTGQGVSPLHF

j_gene: TRBJ2-5
v_gene: TRBV28
CDR3aa: CASSSLLAAETQYF

j_gene: TRBJ2-1
v_gene: TRBV6-1
CDR3aa: CASSRTSGRAYEQFF

j_gene: TRBJ1-5
v_gene: TRBV25-1
CDR3aa: CASSENRANQPQHF

j_gene: TRBJ2-7
v_gene: TRBV5-1
CDR3aa: CASSRALAEDPYEQYF

j_gene: TRBJ2-7
v_gene: TRBV20-1
CDR3aa: CSAREPSGRAREQYF

j_gene: TRBJ2-7
v_gene: TRBV12-3/TRBV12-4
CDR3aa: CASSLSDRDSYEQYF

j_gene: TRBJ2-2
v_gene: TRBV3-1
CDR3aa: CASSQAPTGIGGELFF

j_gene: TRBJ1-2
v_gene: TRBV5-1
CDR3aa: CASSSSQRGVGYTF

j_gene: TRBJ2-1
v_gene: TRBV20-1
CDR3aa: CSAPLNKHVGADNEQFF

j_gene: TRBJ2-3
v_gene: TRBV7-6
CDR3aa: CASSLASAGGKDTQYF

j_gene: TRBJ2-7
v_gene: TRBV10-3
CDR3aa: CAISESSQGKDEQYF

j_gene: TRBJ2-1
v_gene: TRBV20-1
CDR3aa: CSARRGQGGVFF

j_gene: TRBJ1-1
v_gene: TRBV7-9
CDR3aa: CASSLDRYEAFF